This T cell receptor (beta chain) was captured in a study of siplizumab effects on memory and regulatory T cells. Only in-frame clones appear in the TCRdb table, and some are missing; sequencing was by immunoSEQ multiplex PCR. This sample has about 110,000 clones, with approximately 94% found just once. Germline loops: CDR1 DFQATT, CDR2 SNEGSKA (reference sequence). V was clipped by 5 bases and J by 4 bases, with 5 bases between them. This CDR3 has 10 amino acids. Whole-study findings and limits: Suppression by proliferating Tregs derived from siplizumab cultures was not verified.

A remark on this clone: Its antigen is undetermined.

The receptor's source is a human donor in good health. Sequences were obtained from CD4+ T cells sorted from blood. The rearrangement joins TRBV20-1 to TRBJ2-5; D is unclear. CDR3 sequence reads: CSAGRETQYF. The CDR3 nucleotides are TGCAGTGCTGGGCGAGAGACCCAGTACTTC.